This entry concerns a single TCR beta chain. It has no known antigen specificity. Base quality data are lacking; no much larger clone is found one base away. This specimen comes from a study of T cell changes during pregnancy in multiple sclerosis (dated by TCRdb to between 2017 and 2020). The study in broad terms: Changes in the T cell repertoire over the course of pregnancy were examined in this study in women with multiple sclerosis.

Preparation of the library involved the immunoSEQ multiplex PCR assay. This immuneACCESS table, as held by TCRdb, lists in-frame sequences with V and J called but not all clones. Of the missing ones, under half trace to an unresolved V gene in checked studies; the others have no known cause. The sample yields about 39,000 clones; about 90% were counted once. The leading ten clones occupy under 30% of the sample. V loses 7 bases at its end and J loses 7 bases; junction bases beyond the gene matches: 11. CDR1 ENHRY and CDR2 SYGVKD were looked up in the germline V gene. The CDR3, cysteine through phenylalanine, is 15 amino acids long. Of the read, only the CDR3 DNA is kept; its 45 bases are in frame from base 1.

The clonotype comes from a female donor with multiple sclerosis, enrolled in a pregnancy study. The source was CD8+ T cells from peripheral blood mononuclear cells, collected before pregnancy. This chain joins TRBV10-3 to TRBJ2-1, and 9 junctional nucleotides match TRBD1. In nucleotides, the sequence is TGTGCCATCATGTCCCGGACAGGGGTTGGGAATGAGCAGTTCTTC. It codes for CAIMSRTGVGNEQFF.